This T cell receptor beta chain was sequenced for a study of blood T cell repertoires in COVID-19. Study in general: Acute-phase and convalescent COVID-19 samples originated in the United States, Italy and Spain. Nucleic acid was either cDNA or gDNA, and it came from T cells, B-cell-depleted T cells, or PBMCs.

The trim removed 4 bases at V and 4 bases at J, leaving 6 bases unmatched. Germline V gene data show CDR1 as MNHNY and CDR2 as SVGAGI (reference sequence). The CDR3 contains 14 residues. Per the authors' pipeline: Amplification from reference gene primers served as the basis for estimated nucleated cell counts. The method was immunoSEQ multiplex PCR; TCRdb's version includes in-frame clones alone and lacks a portion of them. The V and J calls and clone size were taken over from that table, and D and trimming were inferred from the DNA. The sample lists around 110,000 clones, about 89% occurring once.

This chain connects TRBV6-6 to TRBJ2-7; 8 bases fit TRBD2. Source material: peripheral blood. The TCR comes from a man aged 35 to 55 with acute or convalescent COVID-19. CDR3 sequence reads: CASSLLADSYEQYF. The CDR3 nucleotides read TGTGCCAGCAGTTTACTAGCGGATTCTTACGAGCAGTACTTC.